This TCR beta chain was observed in a study of technical replicates of blood from a few donors. Assay used: immunoSEQ multiplex PCR; TCRdb lists only in-frame clones, some missing. The sample gives approximately 100,000 clones, approximately 96% of which show up once; approximately 0.21% is in the top ten. In germline, CDR1 is MGHRA, CDR2 YSYEKL. The CDR3 totals 15 residues. Trimming took off 1 base at V and 0 bases at J, with 9 bases between the two ends. Input material: T cells isolated from PBMCs. The rearrangement links TRBV4-1 to TRBJ1-1, with D maybe TRBD1 (6 bases). The TCR sequence derives from a human donor in good health. The CDR3 loop is CASSQGGGLNTEAFF. Here the CDR3 DNA reads TGCGCCAGCAGCCAAGGGGGGGGCCTGAACACTGAAGCTTTCTTT.